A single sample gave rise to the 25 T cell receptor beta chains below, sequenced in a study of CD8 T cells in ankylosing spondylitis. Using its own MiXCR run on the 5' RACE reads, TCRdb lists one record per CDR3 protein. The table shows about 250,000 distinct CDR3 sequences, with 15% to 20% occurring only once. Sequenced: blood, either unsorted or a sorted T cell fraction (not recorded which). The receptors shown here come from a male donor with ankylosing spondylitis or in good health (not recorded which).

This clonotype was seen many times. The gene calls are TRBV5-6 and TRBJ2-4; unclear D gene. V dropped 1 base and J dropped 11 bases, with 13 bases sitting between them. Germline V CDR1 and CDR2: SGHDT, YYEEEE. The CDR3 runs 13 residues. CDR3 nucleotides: TGTGCCAGCAGCTTGTCAAACTCCTTCCTTCAGTACTTC. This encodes CASSLSNSFLQYF.

Written as DNA, the CDR3 is TGTGCCAGCAGCTTAGGGTCGGGACAGGGGTTCTACGAGCAGTACTTC. Its translation: CASSLGSGQGFYEQYF. The chain links TRBV7-8 to TRBJ2-7; TRBD1 aligns across 10 bases. The CDR3 runs 16 residues. The J segment lost 3 bases and the V segment lost 1 base, leaving 6 bases of the junction unmatched. Germline V gene lookup returns CDR1 SGHVS and CDR2 FQNEAQ. Full variable domain (missing parts from reference TRBV7-8 and TRBJ2-7): GAGVSQSPRYKVAKRGQDVALRCDPISGHVSLFWYQQALGQGPEFLTYFQNEAQLDKSGLPSDRFFAERPEGSVSTLKIQRTQQEDSAVYLCASSLGSGQGFYEQYFGPGTRLTVT.

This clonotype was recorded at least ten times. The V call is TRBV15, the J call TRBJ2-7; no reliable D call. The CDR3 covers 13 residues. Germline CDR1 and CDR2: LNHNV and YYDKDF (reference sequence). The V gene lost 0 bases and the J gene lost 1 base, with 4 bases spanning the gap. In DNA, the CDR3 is TGTGCCACCAGCAGAGAAAATTCCTACGAGCAGTACTTC. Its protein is CATSRENSYEQYF.

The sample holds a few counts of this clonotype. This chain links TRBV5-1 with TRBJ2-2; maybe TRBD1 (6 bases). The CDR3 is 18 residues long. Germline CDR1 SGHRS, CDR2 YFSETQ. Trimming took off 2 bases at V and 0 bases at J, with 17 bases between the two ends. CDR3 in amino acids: CASSLGERQAPNTGELFF. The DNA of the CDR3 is TGCGCCAGCAGCTTAGGGGAAAGACAGGCTCCGAACACCGGGGAGCTGTTTTTT.

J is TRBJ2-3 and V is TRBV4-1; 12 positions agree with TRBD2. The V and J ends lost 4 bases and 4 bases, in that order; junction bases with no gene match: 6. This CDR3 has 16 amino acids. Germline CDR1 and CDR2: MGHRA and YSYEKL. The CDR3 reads CASSRRLAGDPDTQYF. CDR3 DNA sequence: TGCGCCAGCAGCCGCAGACTAGCGGGAGACCCAGATACGCAGTATTTT.

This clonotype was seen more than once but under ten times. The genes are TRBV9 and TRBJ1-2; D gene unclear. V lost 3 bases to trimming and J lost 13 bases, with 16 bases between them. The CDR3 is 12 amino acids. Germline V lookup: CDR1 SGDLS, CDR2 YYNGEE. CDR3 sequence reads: CASSGVDGLITF. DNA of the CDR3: TGTGCCAGCAGCGGGGTTGACGGTCTTATCACCTTC. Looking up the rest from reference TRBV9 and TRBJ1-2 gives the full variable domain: DSGVTQTPKHLITATGQRVTLRCSPRSGDLSVYWYQQSLDQGLQFLIQYYNGEERAKGNILERFSAQQFPDLHSELNLSSLELGDSALYFCASSGVDGLITFGSGTRLTVV.

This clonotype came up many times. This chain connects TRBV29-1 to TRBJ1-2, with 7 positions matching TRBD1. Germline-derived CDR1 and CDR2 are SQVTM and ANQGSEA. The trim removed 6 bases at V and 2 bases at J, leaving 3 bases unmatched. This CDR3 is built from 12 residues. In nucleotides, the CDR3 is TGCAGCGTAGGACAGGAGAACTATGGCTACACCTTC. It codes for CSVGQENYGYTF.

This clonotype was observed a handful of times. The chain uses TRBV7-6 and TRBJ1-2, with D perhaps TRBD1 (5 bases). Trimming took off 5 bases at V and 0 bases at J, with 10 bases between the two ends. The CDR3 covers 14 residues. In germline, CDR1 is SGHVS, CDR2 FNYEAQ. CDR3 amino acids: CASSPRGPNYGYTF. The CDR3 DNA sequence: TGTGCCAGCAGCCCAAGGGGCCCTAACTATGGCTACACCTTC.

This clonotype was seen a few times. The CDR3 is CASSIGGEQYF. CDR3 coding DNA: TGCGCCAGCAGCATCGGGGGCGAGCAGTACTTC. The rearrangement links TRBV5-1 to TRBJ2-7; TRBD2 is a possible D gene (6 bases). Germline CDR1 reads SGHRS; CDR2 reads YFSETQ. V was shortened by 4 bases and J by 6 bases, with 8 bases between the two germline ends. This CDR3 is 11 amino acids long.

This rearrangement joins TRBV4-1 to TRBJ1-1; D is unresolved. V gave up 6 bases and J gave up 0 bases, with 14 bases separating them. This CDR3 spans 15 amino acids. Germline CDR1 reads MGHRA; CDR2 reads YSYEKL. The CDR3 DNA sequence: TGCGCCAGCAGTCTATACGTCAGCATGAACACTGAAGCTTTCTTT. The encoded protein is CASSLYVSMNTEAFF.

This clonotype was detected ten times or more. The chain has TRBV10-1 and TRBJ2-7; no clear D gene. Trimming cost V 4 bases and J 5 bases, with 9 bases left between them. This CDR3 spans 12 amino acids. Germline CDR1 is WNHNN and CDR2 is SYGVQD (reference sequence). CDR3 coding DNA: TGCGCCAGCAGTGCTGATTTGCACGAGCAGTACTTC. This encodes CASSADLHEQYF.

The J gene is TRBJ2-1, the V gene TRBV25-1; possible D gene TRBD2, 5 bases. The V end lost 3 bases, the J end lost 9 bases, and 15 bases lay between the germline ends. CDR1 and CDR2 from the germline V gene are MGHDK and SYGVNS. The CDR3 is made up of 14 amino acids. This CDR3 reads CASSDRTGWSEQFF. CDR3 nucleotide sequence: TGTGCCAGCAGTGATCGGACTGGATGGAGTGAGCAGTTCTTC.

This chain's CDR3 is CASSDKRDSAYNEQFF. The CDR3 DNA is TGTGCCAGCAGTGATAAACGGGACAGTGCCTACAATGAGCAGTTCTTC. The genes are TRBV6-4 and TRBJ2-1; 7 nucleotides align to TRBD1. The germline gives CDR1 MRHNA, CDR2 SNTAGT. CDR3 size: 16 residues. J was trimmed by 2 bases and V by 3 bases; bases with no gene match: 7.

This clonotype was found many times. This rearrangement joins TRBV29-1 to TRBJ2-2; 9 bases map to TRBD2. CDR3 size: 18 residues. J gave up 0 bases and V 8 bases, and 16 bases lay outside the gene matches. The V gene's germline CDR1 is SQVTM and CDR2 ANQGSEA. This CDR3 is CSPGQSSGTIANTGELFF. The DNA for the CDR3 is TGCAGCCCTGGACAGTCTAGCGGGACGATCGCGAACACCGGGGAGCTGTTTTTT.

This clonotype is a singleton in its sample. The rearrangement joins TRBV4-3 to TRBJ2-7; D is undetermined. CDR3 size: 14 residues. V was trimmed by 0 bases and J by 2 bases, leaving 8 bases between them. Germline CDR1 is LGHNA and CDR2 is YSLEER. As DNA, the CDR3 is TGCGCCAGCAGCCAAGATCAGCGCACCTACGAGCAGTACTTC. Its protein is CASSQDQRTYEQYF.

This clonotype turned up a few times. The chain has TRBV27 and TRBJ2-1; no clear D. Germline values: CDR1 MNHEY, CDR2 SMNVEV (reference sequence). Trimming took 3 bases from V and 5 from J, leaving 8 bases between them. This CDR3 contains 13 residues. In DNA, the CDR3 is TGTGCCAGCAGTTTGGACGCCGACAATGAGCAGTTCTTC. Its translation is CASSLDADNEQFF.

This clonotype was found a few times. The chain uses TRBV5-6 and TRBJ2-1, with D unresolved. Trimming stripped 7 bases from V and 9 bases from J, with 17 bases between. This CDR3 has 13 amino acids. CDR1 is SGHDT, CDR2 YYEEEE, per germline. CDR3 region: CASSPPYSSEQFF. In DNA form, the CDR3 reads TGTGCCAGCTCTCCCCCCTATTCGTCTGAGCAGTTCTTC.

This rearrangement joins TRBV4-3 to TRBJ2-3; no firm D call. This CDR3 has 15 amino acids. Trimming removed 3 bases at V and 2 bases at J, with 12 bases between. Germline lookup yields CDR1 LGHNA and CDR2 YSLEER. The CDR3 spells CASSHSRMDTDTQYF. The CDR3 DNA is TGCGCCAGCAGCCATTCCCGAATGGACACAGATACGCAGTATTTT.

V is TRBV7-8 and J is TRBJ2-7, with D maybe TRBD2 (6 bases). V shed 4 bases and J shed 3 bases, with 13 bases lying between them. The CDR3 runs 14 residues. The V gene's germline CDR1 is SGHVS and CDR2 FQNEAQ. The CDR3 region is CASSSAGLNYEQYF. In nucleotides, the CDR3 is TGTGCCAGCAGCTCTGCGGGACTCAACTACGAGCAGTACTTC.

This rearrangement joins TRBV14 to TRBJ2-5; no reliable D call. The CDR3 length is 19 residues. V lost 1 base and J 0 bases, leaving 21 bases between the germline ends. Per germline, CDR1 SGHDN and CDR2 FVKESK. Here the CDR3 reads CASSQGVITGPPYQETQYF. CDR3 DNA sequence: TGTGCCAGCAGCCAAGGGGTGATAACCGGACCCCCGTACCAAGAGACCCAGTACTTC.

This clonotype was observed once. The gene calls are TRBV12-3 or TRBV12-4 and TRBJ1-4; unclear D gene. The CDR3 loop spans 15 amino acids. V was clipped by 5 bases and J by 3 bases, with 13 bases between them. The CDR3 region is CASSRLAESNEKLFF. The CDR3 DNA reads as TGTGCCAGCAGTCGGTTGGCCGAATCTAATGAAAAACTGTTTTTT.

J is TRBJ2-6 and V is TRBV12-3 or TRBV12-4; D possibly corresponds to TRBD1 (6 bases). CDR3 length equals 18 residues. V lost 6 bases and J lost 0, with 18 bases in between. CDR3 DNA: TGTGCCAGCAGGGACTTCTCAGGGGATTACTCTGGGGCCAACGTCCTGACTTTC. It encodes CASRDFSGDYSGANVLTF.

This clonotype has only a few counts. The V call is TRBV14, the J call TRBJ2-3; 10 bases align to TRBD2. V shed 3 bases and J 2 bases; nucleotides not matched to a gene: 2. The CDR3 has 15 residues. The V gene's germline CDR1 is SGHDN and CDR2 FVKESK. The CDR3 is CASSQLAGDTDTQYF. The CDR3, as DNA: TGTGCCAGCAGCCAGCTAGCGGGAGACACAGATACGCAGTATTTT.

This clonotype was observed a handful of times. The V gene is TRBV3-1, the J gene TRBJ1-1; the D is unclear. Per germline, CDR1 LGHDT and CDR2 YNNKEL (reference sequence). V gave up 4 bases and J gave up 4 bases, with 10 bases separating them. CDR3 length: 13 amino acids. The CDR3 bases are TGTGCCAGCAGCCCCCCGACGACCACTGAAGCTTTCTTT. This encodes CASSPPTTTEAFF.

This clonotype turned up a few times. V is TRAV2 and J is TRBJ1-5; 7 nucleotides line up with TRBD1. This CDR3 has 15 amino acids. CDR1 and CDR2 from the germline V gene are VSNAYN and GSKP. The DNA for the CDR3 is TGTGCTAGGACTACATACGGGACAGACATTATATCGCAGCATTTT. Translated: CARTTYGTDIISQHF.